Included here is one T cell receptor (beta chain) sequence, with context. One Seattle source followed patients from active infection through their disease course. Germline trimming cut 7 bases from V and 7 bases from J; bases unmatched to any gene: 6. CDR1 is MNHNY, CDR2 SVGAGI, per germline (reference sequence). This CDR3 contains 14 residues. Sequenced by immunoSEQ multiplex PCR; TCRdb stores in-frame clones only, minus some. In the table there are about 350,000 clones, approximately 91% of which are singletons. This sample is drawn from a study of blood T cell repertoires in COVID-19. The overall study: From the United States, Italy and Spain came samples of acute and convalescent COVID-19. T cells, B-cell-depleted T cells, or PBMCs provided the cDNA or gDNA that served as material.

Sequencing input: peripheral blood. This TCR was sampled from a woman between 65 and 79 years old with COVID-19, enrolled during active disease. The chain has TRBV6-6 and TRBJ1-4, with TRBD1 identical over 10 bases. CDR3 loop: CASKGTGEGEKLFF. In nucleotides, the CDR3 is TGTGCCAGCAAGGGGACAGGGGAGGGTGAAAAACTGTTTTTT.